These 20 T cell receptor beta chains came from one sample sequenced in a study of blood T cell repertoires in COVID-19. The table came from immunoSEQ multiplex PCR; TCRdb's copy has only in-frame clones and leaves some out. This table has 200,000 to 250,000 clones, about 86% appearing once. The sequenced material came from peripheral blood. The receptors derive from a man between 60 and 70 years old who had recovered from COVID-19.

The chain couples TRBV19 to TRBJ2-2; TRBD1 matches at 7 bases. CDR3 length: 15 amino acids. Germline trimming cut 4 bases from V and 0 bases from J; bases unmatched to any gene: 2. Germline values: CDR1 LNHDA, CDR2 SQIVND (reference sequence). CDR3 region: CASSRTGTNTGELFF. As DNA, the CDR3 is TGTGCCAGTAGTAGGACAGGAACGAACACCGGGGAGCTGTTTTTT.

The chain links TRBV19 to TRBJ2-3; 12 bases agree with TRBD2. CDR3 length equals 18 residues. J was trimmed by 0 bases and V by 3 bases; bases with no gene match: 7. Germline V gene data show CDR1 as LNHDA and CDR2 as SQIVND (reference sequence). As DNA, the CDR3 is TGTGCCAGTAGTATCGGACTAGCGGGACCCTCTAGCACAGATACGCAGTATTTT. Its protein is CASSIGLAGPSSTDTQYF.

The count of this clone is one. The chain combines TRBV7-2 with TRBJ1-6; a weak D match, TRBD1 (5 bases). Germline-derived CDR1 and CDR2 are SGHTA and FQGNSA. The CDR3 consists of 16 residues. Trimming removed 1 base from V and 3 bases from J, with 10 bases in between. This chain's CDR3 is CASSLEWGSYNSPLHF. The CDR3 region has the DNA TGTGCCAGCAGCTTAGAGTGGGGCAGCTATAATTCACCCCTCCACTTT.

The chain has TRBV19 and TRBJ2-6; D might be TRBD2 (5 bases). The V end was cut by 5 bases, the J end by 1 base, with 9 bases between. Germline CDR1 and CDR2: LNHDA and SQIVND (reference sequence). The CDR3 is 15 residues long. CDR3 DNA sequence: TGTGCCAGTAGTCCGCCGGGGTCTGGGGCCAACGTCCTGACTTTC. It specifies CASSPPGSGANVLTF.

The chain combines TRBV15 with TRBJ2-1; possible D gene TRBD2, 5 bases. V shed 1 base and J shed 0 bases, with 16 bases lying between them. CDR3 length: 18 amino acids. In germline, CDR1 is LNHNV, CDR2 YYDKDF (reference sequence). The CDR3 reads CATSRGEGTSRSYNEQFF. The DNA of the CDR3 is TGTGCCACCAGCAGAGGCGAGGGTACCTCCCGCTCCTACAATGAGCAGTTCTTC.

V and J are TRBV2 and TRBJ1-1; no definite D call. V shed 11 bases and J shed 6 bases, with 10 bases lying between them. Germline V gene lookup returns CDR1 SNHLY and CDR2 FYNNEI. CDR3 length: 10 amino acids. This CDR3 reads CALRGPEAFF. CDR3 nucleotide sequence: TGTGCCCTACGAGGGCCTGAAGCTTTCTTT.

This chain joins TRBV11-2 and TRBJ1-1; perhaps TRBD1 as D (6 bases). Germline lookup yields CDR1 SGHAT and CDR2 FQNNGV. The CDR3 sequence is 14 residues long. V was pared by 3 bases and J by 1 base, with 9 bases between. CDR3 in amino acids: CASSLDRKNTEAFF. DNA for the CDR3: TGTGCCAGCAGCTTGGACAGAAAGAACACTGAAGCTTTCTTT. Drawing the rest from reference TRBV11-2 and TRBJ1-1, the complete variable domain is EAGVAQSPRYKIIEKRQSVAFWCNPISGHATLYWYQQILGQGPKLLIQFQNNGVVDDSQLPKDRFSAERLKGVDSTLKIQPAKLEDSAVYLCASSLDRKNTEAFFGQGTRLTVV.

As DNA, the CDR3 is TGTGCCAGCAGCACAATATGGGCTTTCTTT. Encoded protein: CASSTIWAFF. The J gene is TRBJ1-1, the V gene TRBV6-5; D gene uncertain. Germline V gene sequence: CDR1 MNHEY, CDR2 SVGAGI. V was clipped by 6 bases and J by 11 bases, with 10 bases between them. This CDR3 is built from 10 residues.

CDR3 loop: CASIEAGRGETQYF. Written as DNA, the CDR3 is TGTGCCAGCATCGAAGCAGGGCGCGGAGAGACCCAGTACTTC. The V call is TRBV7-2, the J call TRBJ2-5; perhaps TRBD1 as D (5 bases). The CDR3 is 14 residues long. CDR1 SGHTA and CDR2 FQGNSA come from the germline V gene. Trimming pared 7 bases from V and 4 bases from J, leaving 16 bases between.

The J gene is TRBJ2-7, the V gene TRBV19, with 11 bases matching TRBD1. The CDR3 totals 14 residues. Germline trimming cut 7 bases from V and 3 bases from J; bases unmatched to any gene: 5. Germline V gene sequence: CDR1 LNHDA, CDR2 SQIVND (reference sequence). CDR3 region: CASTVGQGDYEQYF. The CDR3 nucleotides read TGTGCCAGTACCGTGGGACAGGGGGACTACGAGCAGTACTTC. Based on the CDR3 plus reference TRBV19 and TRBJ2-7, the full variable domain is DGGITQSPKYLFRKEGQNVTLSCEQNLNHDAMYWYRQDPGQGLRLIYYSQIVNDFQKGDIAEGYSVSREKKESFPLTVTSAQKNPTAFYLCASTVGQGDYEQYFGPGTRLTVT.

This chain connects TRBV7-3 to TRBJ2-2; 12 positions match TRBD1. V lost 3 bases to trimming and J lost 8 bases; unmatched junction nucleotides: 7. The CDR3 runs 16 residues. CDR1 and CDR2 (germline): SGHTA, FQGTGA. Written as DNA, the CDR3 is TGTGCCAGCAGCTTCGTCGGGACAGGGGGCTCGGGGGAGCTGTTTTTT. Encoded protein: CASSFVGTGGSGELFF.

This rearrangement joins TRBV6-5 to TRBJ1-3; a weak D match, TRBD1 (6 bases). CDR1 and CDR2 (germline): MNHEY, SVGAGI. Trimming pared 2 bases from V and 7 bases from J, leaving 15 bases between. The CDR3 has 15 amino acids. The CDR3 sequence is CASSYTTGSVNTIYF. CDR3 sequence (DNA): TGTGCCAGCAGTTACACGACAGGATCGGTTAACACCATATATTTT.

The chain recombines TRBV5-1 with TRBJ2-2; D gene ambiguous. Trimming cost V 5 bases and J 1 base, with 15 bases left between them. CDR1 is SGHRS, CDR2 YFSETQ, per germline. The CDR3 has 16 amino acids. The CDR3 spells CASSYSGNRNTGELFF. For the CDR3, the DNA is TGCGCCAGCAGTTACTCTGGTAACAGGAACACCGGGGAGCTGTTTTTT.

V is TRBV30 and J is TRBJ2-3; 10 positions match TRBD2. Germline trimming cut 4 bases from V and 3 bases from J; bases unmatched to any gene: 1. Germline loops: CDR1 GTSNPN, CDR2 SVGIG (reference sequence). The CDR3 sequence is 13 residues long. The DNA of the CDR3 is TGTGCCTGGACTAGCGGGGGTACAGATACGCAGTATTTT. Protein: CAWTSGGTDTQYF.

The CDR3 sequence is CASSLHPDSAYEQYF. DNA for the CDR3: TGTGCCAGCAGCTTGCATCCCGACAGTGCCTACGAGCAGTACTTC. The chain employs TRBV5-5 and TRBJ2-7; maybe TRBD1 (5 bases). The CDR3 has 15 amino acids. Germline CDR1 and CDR2: SGHKS and YYEKEE (reference sequence). Trimming cost V 1 base and J 2 bases, with 13 bases left between them.

This chain links TRBV6-4 with TRBJ2-2; unclear D gene. This CDR3 has 13 residues. CDR1 MRHNA and CDR2 SNTAGT come from the germline V gene. The germline V and J ends were trimmed by 4 bases and 1 base, with 4 bases remaining between them. The CDR3 spells CASSGGNTGELFF. CDR3 in DNA: TGTGCCAGCAGTGGCGGGAACACCGGGGAGCTGTTTTTT.

CDR3 sequence (DNA): TGTGCCAGTGCCTTAGGACAGTTAAATGAAAAACTGTTTTTT. It specifies CASALGQLNEKLFF. This chain joins TRBV19 and TRBJ1-4; a possible D gene is TRBD1 (6 bases). This CDR3 region has 14 residues. The V and J ends lost 8 bases and 5 bases respectively, with 15 bases between them. Germline assignment: CDR1 LNHDA and CDR2 SQIVND (reference sequence).

The rearrangement links TRBV7-2 to TRBJ1-2; D is perhaps TRBD1 (5 bases). The ends were cut back, 5 bases at V and 3 bases at J, with 13 bases in the middle. The CDR3 has 14 amino acids. Germline CDR1 reads SGHTA; CDR2 reads FQGNSA. The CDR3 DNA sequence: TGTGCCAGCAGCGGCATATGGGGGGACTATGGCTACACCTTC. Its translation is CASSGIWGDYGYTF.

This chain links TRBV12-3 or TRBV12-4 with TRBJ1-5; D perhaps matches TRBD1 (6 bases). This CDR3 is built from 13 residues. The V gene lost 5 bases and the J gene lost 7 bases, with 12 bases spanning the gap. The CDR3 DNA follows: TGTGCCAGCAGTCCAGGGGCGAGACAGCCCCAGCATTTT. This translates into CASSPGARQPQHF.

The chain recombines TRBV18 with TRBJ2-1; TRBD2 matches at 9 bases. This CDR3 is 16 amino acids long. Trimming at V came to 0 bases and at J to 7 bases, leaving 7 bases not matched to a gene. Per the germline V gene, CDR1 is KGHSH and CDR2 is LQKENI. This CDR3 reads CASSPPEAGGRNEQFF. The CDR3 bases are TGTGCCAGCTCACCACCGGAGGCGGGGGGGCGGAATGAGCAGTTCTTC. The complete variable domain, with remaining parts taken from reference TRBV18 and TRBJ2-1, reads NAGVMQNPRHLVRRRGQEARLRCSPMKGHSHVYWYRQLPEEGLKFMVYLQKENIIDESGMPKERFSAEFPKEGPSILRIQQVVRGDSAAYFCASSPPEAGGRNEQFFGPGTRLTVL.